This T cell receptor (beta chain) was identified in a study of response to subunit inactivated influenza vaccine. Study conclusions and caveats: Authors suggested each seasonal flu vaccination may recruit only limited numbers of new T cells.

The CDR3 is made up of 14 amino acids. Between the trimmed V and J ends, which lost 4 bases and 0 bases, there was a span of 9 bases. Per germline, CDR1 SGDLS and CDR2 YYNGEE. TCRdb re-called the RT-PCR reads through MiXCR, storing one row per CDR3 protein. In the table there are under 750,000 distinct CDR3 sequences, 12% of which are singletons. This clonotype occurred many times. Antigen specificity is unknown. The sequencing here drew on PBMCs from blood, taken on the day of vaccination. The chain uses TRBV9 and TRBJ2-3; D is undetermined. The TCR was taken from a man in his forties or fifties who received an inactivated influenza vaccine. CDR3 in DNA: TGTGCCAGCAGCCCCCCGTTTAGCACAGATACGCAGTATTTT. Protein sequence: CASSPPFSTDTQYF. The whole variable domain, filled in from reference TRBV9 and TRBJ2-3, reads DSGVTQTPKHLITATGQRVTLRCSPRSGDLSVYWYQQSLDQGLQFLIQYYNGEERAKGNILERFSAQQFPDLHSELNLSSLELGDSALYFCASSPPFSTDTQYFGPGTRLTVL.